The rows below give T cell receptor beta chains drawn from one sample of a study of vaccination and CD4 T cells after COVID-19. Their antigen targets remain unknown. TCRdb itself ran the PCR reads through MiXCR, one entry per CDR3 protein. The data hold about 13,000 distinct CDR3 sequences, with about two fifths observed a single time. Sequenced sample: CD4+ T cells from blood, cultured in vitro. The receptors shown here come from a human donor who had recovered from COVID-19. Both conserved end residues are part of each CDR3. Fields, in order: V gene, J gene, clone size, D gene, CDR3 protein, CDR3 DNA. A D gene is named only where the DNA matches it firmly. Expanded clones are given a class, and other clones once, few, many or no size at all.

>TRBV9|TRBJ2-3|-|-
CASSGDRDTQYF
TGTGCCAGCAGCGGAGACAGAGATACGCAGTATTTT
>TRBV6-1|TRBJ2-7|-|-
CASSENYEQYF
TGTGCCAGCAGTGAGAACTACGAGCAGTACTTC
>TRBV20-1|TRBJ2-7|-|TRBD1
CSAGDRDSFYEQYF
TGCAGTGCTGGAGACCGGGACAGTTTCTACGAGCAGTACTTC
>TRBV6-2/TRBV6-3|TRBJ2-7|few|TRBD2
CASSLTPGLALYEQYF
TGTGCCAGCAGCCTCACCCCGGGACTAGCGCTGTACGAGCAGTACTTC
>TRBV7-3|TRBJ2-2|-|-
CASSSGTRIGELFF
TGTGCCAGCAGCTCCGGGACACGGATCGGGGAGCTGTTTTTT
>TRBV7-2|TRBJ1-1|-|-
CASSSGARIVNTEAFF
TGTGCCAGCAGCTCTGGGGCCAGAATTGTGAACACTGAAGCTTTCTTT
>TRBV6-5|TRBJ1-2|few|-
CASSYEWAYGYTF
TGTGCCAGCAGTTACGAGTGGGCCTATGGCTACACCTTC
>TRBV10-3|TRBJ2-6|few|-
CAISDGWGTGANVLTF
TGTGCCATCAGTGATGGGTGGGGAACTGGGGCCAACGTCCTGACTTTC
>TRBV27|TRBJ2-5|-|-
CATRGGETQYF
TGTGCCACCCGGGGAGGAGAGACCCAGTACTTC
>TRBV4-2|TRBJ2-3|-|-
CASSQDGAYTDTQYF
TGTGCCAGCAGCCAAGATGGAGCCTACACAGATACGCAGTATTTT
>TRBV30|TRBJ1-6|-|TRBD1
CAWSVQGDSPLHF
TGTGCCTGGAGTGTACAGGGGGATTCACCCCTCCACTTT
>TRBV28|TRBJ2-7|-|-
CASSDRYEQYF
TGTGCCAGCAGTGATCGATACGAGCAGTACTTC
>TRBV6-1|TRBJ1-5|few|-
CAIRPGAIQPQHF
TGTGCCATCAGGCCGGGGGCAATACAGCCCCAGCATTTT
>TRBV27|TRBJ1-2|-|-
CASRTGRYNYGYTF
TGTGCCAGCAGAACAGGGAGGTATAACTATGGCTACACCTTC
>TRBV10-1|TRBJ2-7|few|TRBD2
CASSKAGGIHEQYF
TGCGCCAGCAGCAAAGCGGGAGGGATCCACGAGCAGTACTTC
>TRBV19|TRBJ1-6|-|-
CASSWGGVSPLHF
TGTGCCAGTAGTTGGGGGGGAGTGTCACCCCTCCACTTT
>TRBV2|TRBJ2-3|once|TRBD2
CASSEGTSGSTDTQYF
TGTGCCAGCAGTGAGGGGACTAGCGGGAGCACAGATACGCAGTATTTT
>TRBV2|TRBJ1-5|-|-
CASSEERVETGQPQHF
TGTGCCAGCAGTGAAGAAAGGGTGGAGACTGGTCAGCCCCAGCATTTT
>TRBV25-1|TRBJ2-3|few|-
CASSDRSAGDTQYF
TGTGCCAGCAGTGATCGGAGTGCCGGAGATACGCAGTATTTT
>TRBV20-1|TRBJ2-3|-|-
CSARGLGSRTDTQYF
TGCAGTGCTAGAGGTCTGGGTTCCCGCACAGATACGCAGTATTTT
>TRBV7-3|TRBJ1-6|-|-
CASSSTGTANSPLHF
TGTGCCAGCAGCTCGACCGGGACGGCAAATTCACCCCTCCACTTT
>TRBV6-1|TRBJ1-6|-|-
CASTQGRPNSPLHF
TGTGCCAGCACCCAGGGACGGCCGAATTCACCCCTCCACTTT